These 3 T cell receptor beta chains came from one sample sequenced in a study of response to subunit inactivated influenza vaccine. Using its own MiXCR run on the RT-PCR reads, TCRdb lists one record per CDR3 protein. Here the sample spans over 150,000 distinct CDR3 sequences, about 10% being singletons. The material sequenced was CD8+ T cells sorted from PBMCs, taken about 24 months after vaccination. These receptors were taken from a man aged 50 to 69 who received an inactivated influenza vaccine.

This clonotype came up a few times. The V call is TRBV29-1, the J call TRBJ2-2; no clear D. Germline V gene lookup returns CDR1 SQVTM and CDR2 ANQGSEA. The V gene lost 3 bases and the J gene lost 4 bases, with 0 bases spanning the gap. The CDR3 has 10 amino acids. The CDR3 here is CSVDTGELFF. In DNA form, the CDR3 reads TGCAGCGTTGACACCGGGGAGCTGTTTTTT.

The chain uses TRBV11-2 and TRBJ2-1; no clear D. Germline V gives CDR1 SGHAT, CDR2 FQNNGV. Trimming removed 5 bases at V and 4 bases at J, with 9 bases between. The CDR3 is 13 residues long. In DNA, the CDR3 is TGTGCCAGCAGCCCTCGACAATACAATGAGCAGTTCTTC. It encodes CASSPRQYNEQFF. Variable domain in full (rest from reference TRBV11-2 and TRBJ2-1): EAGVAQSPRYKIIEKRQSVAFWCNPISGHATLYWYQQILGQGPKLLIQFQNNGVVDDSQLPKDRFSAERLKGVDSTLKIQPAKLEDSAVYLCASSPRQYNEQFFGPGTRLTVL.

This clonotype was picked up many times. This rearrangement joins TRBV28 to TRBJ2-7; perhaps D is TRBD1 or TRBD2 (5 bases each). CDR1 and CDR2 from the germline V gene are MDHEN and SYDVKM. The CDR3 covers 14 residues. Trimming took off 3 bases at V and 5 bases at J, with 14 bases between the two ends. CDR3 bases: TGTGCCAGCAGTTTGGCCGGGGCCCCCGACGAGCAGTACTTC. This translates into CASSLAGAPDEQYF.